Listed here is a single TCR beta chain. A multiplex PCR was run with 60 Vbeta primers and 13 Jbeta primers. The protocol was immunoSEQ multiplex PCR, while the TCRdb copy is restricted to in-frame clones and leaves out a portion. The sample has some 180,000 clones, roughly a tenth seen once. The data stem from a study of cytomegalovirus exposure and HLA in healthy donors. V lost 2 bases to trimming and J lost 2 bases, with 9 bases between them. This CDR3 comprises 14 residues. Germline V gene lookup returns CDR1 MDHEN and CDR2 SYDVKM. The receptor was isolated from a woman aged 25 to 39 in good health and CMV-seropositive. The rearrangement uses TRBV28 and TRBJ2-5; D gene uncertain. What was sequenced was PBMCs. The CDR3 loop reads CASSLEAAQETQYF. CDR3 in DNA: TGTGCCAGCAGTTTAGAGGCGGCACAAGAGACCCAGTACTTC.